The rows below give T cell receptor beta chains drawn from one sample of a study of blood T cell repertoires in COVID-19. The assay was immunoSEQ multiplex PCR, and TCRdb's table has in-frame clones only and misses some. The sample holds 390,000 or so clones, around 86% seen once. Sequenced sample: peripheral blood. These receptors all stem from a woman younger than 45 with active or convalescent COVID-19. Both conserved end residues are part of each CDR3. Fields, in order: J gene, clone size, V gene, D gene, CDR3 DNA, CDR3 protein. D genes are given only for firm matches. Part of the rows lack a size; the others show once, few, many or a class for expanded clones.

TRBJ2-5 | - | TRBV18 | - | TGTGCCAGCTCACCACCGGGCTTACAAGAGACCCAGTACTTC | CASSPPGLQETQYF
TRBJ1-6 | - | TRBV7-9 | TRBD1 | TGTGCCAGCAGCTTATTTCAGGGGGGCTATAATTCACCCCTCCACTTT | CASSLFQGGYNSPLHF
TRBJ1-1 | - | TRBV2 | - | TGTGCCAGCAGTGCGGAGGGTTTGGGGAACACTGAAGCTTTCTTT | CASSAEGLGNTEAFF
TRBJ2-7 | - | TRBV3-1/TRBV3-2 | TRBD2 | TGTGCCAGCAGCCCCCCAGGATTAGCGGGACCCTACGAGCAGTACTTC | CASSPPGLAGPYEQYF
TRBJ1-2 | - | TRBV3-1/TRBV3-2 | TRBD1 | TGTGCCAGCAGCTTAGGACAGGTCTCCTATGGCTACACCTTC | CASSLGQVSYGYTF
TRBJ1-1 | - | TRBV29-1 | - | TGCAGCGGATTGGACAGCTTGAACACTGAAGCTTTCTTT | CSGLDSLNTEAFF
TRBJ1-6 | - | TRBV5-8 | - | TGTGCCAGCAGCTTGGTCTCTTCACCCCTCCACTTT | CASSLVSSPLHF
TRBJ1-2 | once | TRBV19 | - | TGTGCCAGTAGTGGCGACAGGACTGCGCTCTATGGCTACACCTTC | CASSGDRTALYGYTF
TRBJ2-7 | - | TRBV19 | - | TGTGCCAGTAGTATCGGAGGGGCAAGCTCCTACGAGCAGTACTTC | CASSIGGASSYEQYF
TRBJ2-7 | - | TRBV6-1 | - | TGTGCCAGCAGTGAAGTACCGGTGAGAGAGCAGTACTTC | CASSEVPVREQYF
TRBJ2-7 | - | TRBV6-5 | TRBD2 | TGTGCCAGCCGCGAGCGGGGGCCCTACGAGCAGTACTTC | CASRERGPYEQYF
TRBJ2-3 | - | TRBV6-6 | - | TGTGCCAGCCGAAAAGGTCGGGGTGTCGTGACAGATACGCAGTATTTT | CASRKGRGVVTDTQYF
TRBJ1-3 | - | TRBV6-2/TRBV6-3 | - | TGTGCCAGCAGTGCCCTAAGCTGGGCCGGAAACACCATATATTTT | CASSALSWAGNTIYF
TRBJ2-5 | - | TRBV11-2 | TRBD2 | TGTGCCAGCAGCCCGACTAGCGGGGGGGGTGTGGAGACCCAGTACTTC | CASSPTSGGGVETQYF
TRBJ1-5 | - | TRBV2 | - | TGTGCCAGCAGTGAAGTGGAGGGTAAGAGCAATCAGCCCCAGCATTTT | CASSEVEGKSNQPQHF
TRBJ2-7 | - | TRBV18 | - | TGTGCCAGCTCACCACTCCAGGGACTTGTGGACGAGCAGTACTTC | CASSPLQGLVDEQYF
TRBJ1-2 | - | TRBV6-5 | TRBD1 | TGTGCCAGCAGGGGTGGACAGGGAGGCTACACCTTC | CASRGGQGGYTF
TRBJ1-2 | - | TRBV15 | - | TGTGCCACCAGCAGAGCTAAACAGGGCTACTATGGCTACACCTTC | CATSRAKQGYYGYTF
TRBJ1-1 | once | TRBV5-1 | TRBD1 | TGCGCCAGCAGCCAGGGGACAGGGCGGAGTTCTGAAGCTTTCTTT | CASSQGTGRSSEAFF
TRBJ2-7 | - | TRBV6-6 | TRBD1 | TGTGCCAGCAGTCCCGGGACAGTCTACGAGCAGTACTTC | CASSPGTVYEQYF
TRBJ1-4 | - | TRBV6-5 | - | TGTGCCAGCAGTTACGTTCGGGGTCCAGAAGGTGAAAAACTGTTTTTT | CASSYVRGPEGEKLFF
TRBJ1-5 | - | TRBV27 | TRBD1 | TGTGCCAGCAGTTCGGACAGGGGAAGCAATCAGCCCCAGCATTTT | CASSSDRGSNQPQHF
TRBJ2-7 | - | TRBV5-4 | TRBD1 | TGTGCCAGCAGCCCGAATCAGGACAGGGGGGCCTACGAGCAGTACTTC | CASSPNQDRGAYEQYF
TRBJ1-2 | - | TRBV5-1 | - | TGCGCCAGCAGCGATTCACAAGCTAACTATGGCTACACCTTC | CASSDSQANYGYTF
TRBJ2-7 | - | TRBV3-1/TRBV3-2 | TRBD1 | TGTGCCAGCAGCCAATCCACAGGGGTTTCCTACGAGCAGTACTTC | CASSQSTGVSYEQYF
TRBJ1-5 | - | TRBV14 | - | TGTGCCTCCCGATTTAGGCCCCAGCATTTT | CASRFRPQHF
TRBJ2-3 | - | TRBV15 | TRBD2 | TGTGCCACCAACCATCTCATTAGCGGGAGGCCAGATACGCAGTATTTT | CATNHLISGRPDTQYF
TRBJ2-2 | few | TRBV5-4 | TRBD1 | TGTGCCAGCAGCTTAGCACAGGGGAAGACCGGGGAGCTGTTTTTT | CASSLAQGKTGELFF
TRBJ2-1 | - | TRBV9 | - | TGTGCCAGCACTACGGGATTGAATGAGCAGTTCTTC | CASTTGLNEQFF
TRBJ1-2 | - | TRBV27 | - | TGTGCCAGCAGTTTAAAGGACAGCTACTATGGCTACACCTTC | CASSLKDSYYGYTF
TRBJ2-5 | - | TRBV19 | TRBD2 | TGTGCCAGCGGGGGGGGAGGAGAGACCCAGTACTTC | CASGGGGETQYF
TRBJ1-2 | - | TRBV29-1 | - | TGCAGCGTTAACACAGGGCCCGCTAACTATGGCTACACCTTC | CSVNTGPANYGYTF
TRBJ1-2 | - | TRBV5-1 | TRBD1 | TGCGCCAGCAGCTCCGCGACAGGGGGCACCCTCATAGCTAACTATGGCTACACCTTC | CASSSATGGTLIANYGYTF
TRBJ1-2 | - | TRBV7-9 | - | TGTGCCAGCAGCTTGGGGGGAGGTGTGAATGGCTACACCTTC | CASSLGGGVNGYTF
TRBJ2-7 | - | TRBV18 | - | TGTGCCAGCTCACCCAAACGACAGGAATATTACGAGCAGTACTTC | CASSPKRQEYYEQYF
TRBJ1-2 | few | TRBV7-9 | - | TGTGCCAGCAGCTTAGGTCCGGACAGTGAACAGGGTAACTATGGCTACACCTTC | CASSLGPDSEQGNYGYTF
TRBJ2-2 | - | TRBV6-5 | - | TGTGCCAGCAGGGCGGCGAACACCGGGGAGCTGTTTTTT | CASRAANTGELFF
TRBJ2-7 | - | TRBV18 | - | TGTGCCAGCTCACCACAGAGGGCCTCCTACGAGCAGTACTTC | CASSPQRASYEQYF
TRBJ2-3 | - | TRBV3-1/TRBV3-2 | TRBD2 | TGTGCCAGCAGCCACTTAGCGGGGGGGCCCGGGGTTAGCACAGATACGCAGTATTTT | CASSHLAGGPGVSTDTQYF
TRBJ2-2 | once | TRBV5-1 | - | TGCGCCAGCAGCGCCACAGGGTCCGGGGAGCTGTTTTTT | CASSATGSGELFF